Below, one T cell receptor (beta chain) is given with its context. Its antigen is not identified. Noted treatment: roughly 11-day PBMC culture with coronavirus spike peptide pools or control peptides (ViraFEST assay). The sample originates from a study of vaccination and CD4 T cells after COVID-19. Study in general: Diagnosis preceded the drawing of post-COVID samples by a median about 100 days (range 35 to 161). In culture, cells were exposed to overlapping spike peptides from SARS-CoV-2, HCoV-NL63, HCoV-OC43 and HCoV-229E.

Trimming stripped 3 bases from V and 5 bases from J, with 7 bases between. CDR3 size: 12 residues. Germline CDR1 reads SEHNR; CDR2 reads FQNEAQ (reference sequence). The study sequenced cultured CD4+ T cell DNA using the Oncomine TCR Beta short-read assay. TCRdb analysed the PCR reads with MiXCR anew, one entry per CDR3 protein. The sample has about 20,000 distinct CDR3 sequences; about half are singletons. The chain joins TRBV7-9 to TRBJ1-2, with D perhaps TRBD1 (5 bases). The sequence came from a human donor who had recovered from COVID-19. Material: CD4+ T cells from blood, cultured in vitro, obtained after SARS-CoV-2 vaccination. The CDR3 DNA reads as TGTGCCAGCAGCTTTAGGGGTTATGGCTACACCTTC. Protein sequence: CASSFRGYGYTF. Variable domain in full (rest from reference TRBV7-9 and TRBJ1-2): DTGVSQNPRHKITKRGQNVTFRCDPISEHNRLYWYRQTLGQGPEFLTYFQNEAQLEKSRLLSDRFSAERPKGSFSTLEIQRTEQGDSAMYLCASSFRGYGYTFGSGTRLTVV.